This entry is about one TCR beta chain. This sample is part of a study of CD8+ T cells in alopecia areata. Study details: People stayed on tofacitinib for 6 to 18 months, then stopped the drug for 6 months.

Trimming removed 6 bases from V and 0 bases from J, with 6 bases in between. The germline CDR1 and CDR2 sequences are SNHLY and FYNNEI. This CDR3 comprises 13 residues. The authors sorted CD4+ and CD8+ T cells from PBMCs. Extracted RNA was reverse transcribed, and the resulting cDNA served as sequencing template. Profiling relied on immunoSEQ multiplex PCR, and the TCRdb table lists in-frame clones only, not all of them. The sample has about 180,000 clones, more than 60% seen once. The specimen was CD4+ T cells sorted from blood, collected at week 0. The chain is built from TRBV2 and TRBJ1-5; D not certain. The sequence was collected from a human donor with alopecia areata. The CDR3 loop is CASRTDSNQPQHF. As DNA, the CDR3 is TGTGCCAGCAGAACAGATAGCAATCAGCCCCAGCATTTT. The variable domain in full, completed from reference TRBV2 and TRBJ1-5, reads EPEVTQTPSHQVTQMGQEVILRCVPISNHLYFYWYRQILGQKVEFLVSFYNNEISEKSEIFDDQFSVERPDGSNFTLKIRSTKLEDSAMYFCASRTDSNQPQHFGDGTRLSIL.